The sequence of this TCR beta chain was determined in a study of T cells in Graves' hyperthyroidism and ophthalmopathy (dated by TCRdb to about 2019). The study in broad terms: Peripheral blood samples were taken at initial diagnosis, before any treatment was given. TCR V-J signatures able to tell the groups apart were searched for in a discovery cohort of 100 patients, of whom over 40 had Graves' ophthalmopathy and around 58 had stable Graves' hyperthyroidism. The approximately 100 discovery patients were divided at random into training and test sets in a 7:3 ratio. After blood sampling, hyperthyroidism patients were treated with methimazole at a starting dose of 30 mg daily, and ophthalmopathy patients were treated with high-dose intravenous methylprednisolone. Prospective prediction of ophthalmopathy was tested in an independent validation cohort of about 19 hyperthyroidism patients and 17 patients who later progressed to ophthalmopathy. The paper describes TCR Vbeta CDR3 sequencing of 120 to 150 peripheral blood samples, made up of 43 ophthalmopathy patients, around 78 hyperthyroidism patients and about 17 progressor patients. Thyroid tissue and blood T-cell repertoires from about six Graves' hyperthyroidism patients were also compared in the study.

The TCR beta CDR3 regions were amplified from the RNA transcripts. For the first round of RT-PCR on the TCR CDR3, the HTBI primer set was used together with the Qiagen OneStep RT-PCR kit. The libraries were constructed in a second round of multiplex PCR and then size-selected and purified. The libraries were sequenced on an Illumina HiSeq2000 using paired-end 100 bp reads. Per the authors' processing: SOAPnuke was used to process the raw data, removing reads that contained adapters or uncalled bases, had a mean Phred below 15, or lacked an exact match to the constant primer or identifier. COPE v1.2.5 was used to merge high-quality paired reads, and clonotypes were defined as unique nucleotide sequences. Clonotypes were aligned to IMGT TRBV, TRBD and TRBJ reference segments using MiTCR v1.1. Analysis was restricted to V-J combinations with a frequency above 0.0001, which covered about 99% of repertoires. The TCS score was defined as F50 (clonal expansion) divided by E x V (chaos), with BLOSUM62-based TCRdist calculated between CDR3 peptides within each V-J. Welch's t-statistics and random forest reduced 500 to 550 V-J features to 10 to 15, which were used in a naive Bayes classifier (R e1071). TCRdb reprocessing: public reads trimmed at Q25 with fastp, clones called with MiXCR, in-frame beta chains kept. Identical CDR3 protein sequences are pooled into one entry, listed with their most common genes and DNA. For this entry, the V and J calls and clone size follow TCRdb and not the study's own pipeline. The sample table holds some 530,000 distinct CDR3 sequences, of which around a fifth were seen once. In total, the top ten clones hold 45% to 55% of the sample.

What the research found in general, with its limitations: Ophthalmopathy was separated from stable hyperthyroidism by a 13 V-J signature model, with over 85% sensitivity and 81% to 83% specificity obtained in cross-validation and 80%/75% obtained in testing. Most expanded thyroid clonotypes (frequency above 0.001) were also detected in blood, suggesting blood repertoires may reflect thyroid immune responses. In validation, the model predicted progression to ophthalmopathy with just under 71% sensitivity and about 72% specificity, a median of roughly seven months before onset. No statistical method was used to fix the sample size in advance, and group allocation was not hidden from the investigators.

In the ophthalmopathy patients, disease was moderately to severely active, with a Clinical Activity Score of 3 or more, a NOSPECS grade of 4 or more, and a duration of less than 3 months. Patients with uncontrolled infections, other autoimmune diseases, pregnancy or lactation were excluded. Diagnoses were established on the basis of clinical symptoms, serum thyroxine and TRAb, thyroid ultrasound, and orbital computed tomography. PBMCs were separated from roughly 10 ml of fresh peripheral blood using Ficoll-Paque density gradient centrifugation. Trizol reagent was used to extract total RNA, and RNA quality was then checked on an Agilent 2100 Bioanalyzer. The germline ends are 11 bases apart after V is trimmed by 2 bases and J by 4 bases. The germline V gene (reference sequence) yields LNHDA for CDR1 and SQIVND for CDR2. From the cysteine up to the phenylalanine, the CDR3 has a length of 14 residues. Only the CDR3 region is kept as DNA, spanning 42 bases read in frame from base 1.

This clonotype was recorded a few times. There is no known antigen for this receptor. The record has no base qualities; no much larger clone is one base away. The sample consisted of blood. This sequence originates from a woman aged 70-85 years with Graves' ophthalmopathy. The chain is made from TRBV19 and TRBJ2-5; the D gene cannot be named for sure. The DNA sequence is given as TGTGCCAGTAGTATAAGTTATCACGGAGAGACCCAGTACTTC. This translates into CASSISYHGETQYF.